One and the same sample provided the 17 T cell receptor beta chains below, sequenced in a study of breast tumors, draining lymph nodes, adjacent tissues (dated by TCRdb to 2016 to 2017). Library preparation employed multiplex PCR. The sequencing machine was an Illumina HiSeq 2000. TCRdb reanalyzed the raw reads on its own, using fastp at Q25 for trimming and MiXCR for clone calling, and kept in-frame beta chains. Rows are combined by CDR3 protein, so each entry shows the most common genes and DNA. This sample holds more than 50,000 distinct CDR3 sequences; approximately 45% were observed only once. Roughly a tenth of the sample is taken by the ten largest. The sequenced sample consisted of breast tumor tissue. The receptors shown here come from a female donor with breast cancer. Some clones in this sample may be carry-over from other donors' samples.

This clonotype has only a few counts. This may stem from a read error, because a much larger clone lies one nucleotide away. The chain is built from TRBV6-6 and TRBJ2-5, with unresolved D. Germline V gene data show CDR1 as MNHNY and CDR2 as SVGAGI (reference sequence). The CDR3 contains 14 residues. V lost 5 bases and J 2 bases, leaving 12 bases between the germline ends. CDR3 in DNA: TGTGCCAGCAGTCACCTAGGGCTTCAAGAGACCCAGTACTTC. Its protein is CASSHLGLQETQYF.

The chain carries TRBV9 and TRBJ2-6; tentative D call: TRBD1 (6 bases). V was trimmed by 3 bases and J by 4 bases, leaving 8 bases between them. This CDR3 has 14 residues. Germline loops: CDR1 SGDLS, CDR2 YYNGEE. CDR3 DNA sequence: TGTGCCAGCAGCGCCGGGACAGGGGCCAACGTCCTGACTTTC. Protein: CASSAGTGANVLTF.

This clonotype was counted many times. V and J are TRBV28 and TRBJ1-4, with D possibly TRBD1 on 5 matching bases. Germline V gene lookup returns CDR1 MDHEN and CDR2 SYDVKM. The CDR3 is 13 residues long. The V and J ends lost 3 bases and 11 bases respectively, with 13 bases between them. As DNA, the CDR3 is TGTGCCAGCAGTTTGATTGGACATCCCAAACTGTTTTTT. Protein sequence: CASSLIGHPKLFF.

The chain employs TRBV7-9 and TRBJ1-4; D gene unclear. V dropped 11 bases and J dropped 10 bases, with 17 bases sitting between them. Per germline, CDR1 SEHNR and CDR2 FQNEAQ (reference sequence). The CDR3 consists of 12 residues. The CDR3, as DNA: TGTGCCGGCCGCTTAGTAAACGGAAAACTGTTTTTT. It specifies CAGRLVNGKLFF.

Comment on this clonotype: A read error may produce the germline difference seen at one junction end. The chain employs TRBV28 and TRBJ1-5, with TRBD1 matching over 7 bases. CDR1 and CDR2 (germline): MDHEN, SYDVKM. The CDR3 sequence is 17 residues long. CDR3 DNA sequence: TGTGCCGGCAGTACCACAGGGGCGAGTTATAGCAATCAGCCCCAGCATTTT. Translating it yields CAGSTTGASYSNQPQHF.

Many counts were recorded for this clonotype. This chain connects TRBV7-2 to TRBJ2-7; tentatively, D is TRBD2 (5 bases). The CDR3 is 14 residues long. The germline gives CDR1 SGHTA, CDR2 FQGNSA. The V end was cut by 0 bases, the J end by 0 bases, with 6 bases between. This chain's CDR3 is CASSLARDSYEQYF. Written as DNA, the CDR3 is TGTGCCAGCAGCTTAGCCCGGGACTCCTACGAGCAGTACTTC.

This clonotype was seen repeatedly, ten times or more. This may be a read error: a much more frequent sequence differs by one nucleotide. V gene TRBV20-1 combines with J gene TRBJ2-5, with D tentatively TRBD1 (6 bases). This CDR3 spans 12 amino acids. Per germline, CDR1 DFQATT and CDR2 SNEGSKA (reference sequence). The CDR3 DNA sequence: TGCAGTGCTAACAGGGTCGATAAGACCCCGTACTTC. The encoded protein is CSANRVDKTPYF.

Comment on this clonotype: The junction departs from the called germline gene at one end, perhaps through a read error. The chain recombines TRBV2 with TRBJ2-5, with D possibly matching TRBD2 (5 bases). Per germline, CDR1 SNHLY and CDR2 FYNNEI. The CDR3 loop spans 16 amino acids. The DNA for the CDR3 is TGTGCCTGCAGTGTAAGTGAAGGGAGCCCCCAAGAGACCCAGTACTTC. This sequence encodes CACSVSEGSPQETQYF.

This clonotype was recorded many times. The chain joins TRBV12-3 or TRBV12-4 to TRBJ2-1; no reliable D call. The CDR3 is made up of 15 amino acids. Trimming removed 6 bases from V and 5 bases from J, with 17 bases in between. This chain's CDR3 is CASSPGGDFHNEQFF. CDR3 coding DNA: TGTGCCAGCAGCCCGGGTGGAGACTTCCACAATGAGCAGTTCTTC.

This clonotype was counted ten times or more. The rearrangement joins TRBV19 to TRBJ1-5, with 7 positions matching TRBD1. V shed 6 bases and J 0 bases; nucleotides not matched to a gene: 5. The CDR3 covers 15 residues. Looked up from germline, CDR1 is LNHDA and CDR2 is SQIVND (reference sequence). The CDR3 DNA follows: TGTGCCAGTAGCCAACAGGGGAATAGCAATCAGCCCCAGCATTTT. It translates to CASSQQGNSNQPQHF.

In this sample, this clonotype turned up a few times. A junction boundary mismatches the germline segment, possibly from a read error. The chain is built from TRBV5-1 and TRBJ2-3; D uncertain. The CDR3 has 15 amino acids. Germline values: CDR1 SGHRS, CDR2 YFSETQ. The CDR3 here is CASSLEWVSTHTQYF. CDR3 DNA: TGCGCCAGCAGCTTGGAATGGGTGAGCACCCATACGCAGTATTTC.

This clonotype was seen at least ten times. The chain employs TRBV4-1 and TRBJ2-1; TRBD2 matches at 9 bases. The germline CDR1 and CDR2 sequences are MGHRA and YSYEKL. The CDR3 length is 17 residues. Trimming removed 1 base from V and 2 bases from J; junction bases left unmatched: 6. The CDR3: CASSQVIAGVAYNEQFF. The CDR3 bases are TGCGCCAGCAGCCAAGTTATAGCGGGAGTCGCCTACAATGAGCAGTTCTTC.

This clonotype was counted a few times. V is TRBV6-2 or TRBV6-3 and J is TRBJ2-7, with TRBD2 identical over 10 bases. V dropped 2 bases and J dropped 4; count of bases not matched to a gene: 17. The CDR3 totals 19 residues. The germline CDR1 and CDR2 sequences are MNHEY and SVGEGT. CDR3 region: CASSYTTRETSGNTYEQYF. CDR3 DNA: TGTGCCAGCAGTTACACCACTCGTGAAACTAGCGGGAATACTTACGAGCAGTACTTC.

This clonotype has more than one count but fewer than ten. CDR3 nucleotide sequence: TGCGCCAGCAGCTTATTAACAGGGGACGCCACTGAAGCTTTCTTT. Translation gives CASSLLTGDATEAFF. The V and J genes are TRBV5-1 and TRBJ1-1; 7 bases are shared with TRBD1. Trimming took 2 bases from V and 4 from J; bases not matched to a gene: 8. Germline CDR1 is SGHRS and CDR2 is YFSETQ. CDR3 size: 15 residues. The variable domain in full, with the rest retrieved from reference TRBV5-1 and TRBJ1-1, is KAGVTQTPRYLIKTRGQQVTLSCSPISGHRSVSWYQQTPGQGLQFLFEYFSETQRNKGNFPGRFSGRQFSNSRSEMNVSTLELGDSALYLCASSLLTGDATEAFFGQGTRLTVV.

A note on this clonotype: The junction and the germline gene differ at one end; a read error may be behind it. This chain connects TRBV12-3 or TRBV12-4 to TRBJ1-3; D might be TRBD1 (5 bases). The CDR3 spans 17 residues. CDR3 in amino acids: CASSQGRASSSGNAIYF. CDR3 nucleotides: TGTGCCAGCAGTCAGGGTAGAGCCTCCTCTTCTGGAAACGCCATATATTTT.

This clonotype has at least ten counts. The gene calls are TRBV19 and TRBJ1-2, with 9 bases that match TRBD1. V shed 6 bases and J 8 bases; nucleotides not matched to a gene: 7. Germline V lookup: CDR1 LNHDA, CDR2 SQIVND (reference sequence). This CDR3 is built from 13 residues. DNA of the CDR3: TGTGCCAGTAGCACGGACAGGGGACGGGGCTACACCTTC. Translation gives CASSTDRGRGYTF. The whole variable domain, remainder taken from reference TRBV19 and TRBJ1-2, is DGGITQSPKYLFRKEGQNVTLSCEQNLNHDAMYWYRQDPGQGLRLIYYSQIVNDFQKGDIAEGYSVSREKKESFPLTVTSAQKNPTAFYLCASSTDRGRGYTFGSGTRLTVV.

This clonotype came up many times. CDR3 loop: CASSFRGVSYNEQFF. The CDR3, as DNA: TGTGCCAGCAGTTTCCGGGGAGTTTCTTACAATGAGCAGTTCTTC. The chain couples TRBV28 to TRBJ2-1; D might be TRBD2 (5 bases). Per germline, CDR1 MDHEN and CDR2 SYDVKM. This CDR3 is 15 amino acids long. V was pared by 3 bases and J by 4 bases, with 13 bases between.